This TCR beta chain was captured by sequencing in a study of cytomegalovirus exposure and HLA in healthy donors. Study-level points and caveats: Most observed TCR sequences were rare, whereas some public TCRs were detected in many donors. Indistinguishability led to the exclusion of some V segments, TRBV6-2 and TRBV6-3 included.

This clone was picked up a small number of times. The target antigen is unknown. Trimming took 6 bases from V and 5 from J; bases not matched to a gene: 4. In germline, CDR1 is LNHDA, CDR2 SQIVND (reference sequence). The CDR3 runs 13 residues. PCR amplification relied on 60 Vbeta primers (plus 13 Jbeta primers). TCRdb's copy holds only in-frame clones and misses some; the assay was immunoSEQ multiplex PCR. The sample carries about 59,000 clones, under 80% recorded once. This TCR was sampled from a man aged 30-40 years in good health and CMV-seropositive. Source material: PBMCs. This rearrangement joins TRBV19 to TRBJ1-1, with 9 positions matching TRBD1. As DNA, the CDR3 is TGTGCCAGTAGCCTCGACAGGGGGACTGAAGCTTTCTTT. It translates to CASSLDRGTEAFF.